The source of this T cell receptor beta chain is a study of shared clonotypes between healthy human individuals. Each PCR replicate from the sorted subsets contained 150 to 200 ng DNA, which is about 31,000 T cell genomes. Profiled with immunoSEQ multiplex PCR; TCRdb holds only in-frame clones, not every one. The data show 2 million or so clones, 85% to 95% seen once. V dropped 4 bases and J dropped 8 bases, with 17 bases sitting between them. Germline lookup yields CDR1 SQVTM and CDR2 ANQGSEA. The CDR3 length is 13 residues. The TCR originated in a man younger than 35 in good health. V usage is TRBV29-1 and J usage is TRBJ1-2; TRBD1 might be the D (5 bases). The sample was naive CD4+ T cells sorted from blood. Subset defined: CD45RA+ positively selected. This CDR3 is CSVGSREARGYTF. The DNA for the CDR3 is TGCAGCGTTGGGTCCAGGGAGGCTAGGGGCTACACCTTC.